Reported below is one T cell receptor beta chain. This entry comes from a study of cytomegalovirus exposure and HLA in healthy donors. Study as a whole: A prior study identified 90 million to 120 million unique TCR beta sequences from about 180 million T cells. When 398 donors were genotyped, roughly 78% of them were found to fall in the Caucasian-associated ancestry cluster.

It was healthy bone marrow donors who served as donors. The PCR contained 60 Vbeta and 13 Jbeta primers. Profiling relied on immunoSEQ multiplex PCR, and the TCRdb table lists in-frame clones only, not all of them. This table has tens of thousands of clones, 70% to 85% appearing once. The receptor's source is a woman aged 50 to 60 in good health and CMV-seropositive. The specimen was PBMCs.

CDR3 region: CASSPSGGRDGYTF. CDR3 DNA sequence: TGTGCCAGCAGCCCCTCGGGGGGGCGCGATGGCTACACCTTC. J is TRBJ1-2 and V is TRBV9, with D possibly being TRBD1 (6 bases). The CDR3 has 14 amino acids. Germline-derived CDR1 and CDR2 are SGDLS and YYNGEE. Trimming removed 4 bases at V and 6 bases at J, with 16 bases between.